This TCR beta chain originates from a study of T cells in Graves' hyperthyroidism and ophthalmopathy. Many counts were recorded for this clonotype. There were TCR beta CDR3 regions amplified from RNA transcripts. Using the HTBI primer set, a first-round RT-PCR was run on the TCR CDR3. From the multiplex PCR reads, TCRdb called clonotypes with MiXCR, one entry per CDR3 protein. The table shows hundreds of thousands of distinct CDR3 sequences, with roughly 20% occurring only once. Germline V lookup: CDR1 SGHTA, CDR2 FQGNSA. Unmatched junction bases numbered 6, after V lost 2 bases and J lost 1 base. This CDR3 has 18 residues.

This chain connects TRBV7-2 to TRBJ2-2; 11 bases are shared with TRBD2. Specimen: blood. The clonotype originates from a man aged 25-40 years with Graves' ophthalmopathy. The CDR3 DNA sequence: TGTGCCAGCAGCTTAAGGAGGGGACTAGCGGTGAACACCGGGGAGCTGTTTTTT. It specifies CASSLRRGLAVNTGELFF. The full variable domain, its missing parts supplied by reference TRBV7-2 and TRBJ2-2, is GAGVSQSPSNKVTEKGKDVELRCDPISGHTALYWYRQSLGQGLEFLIYFQGNSAPDKSGLPSDRFSAERTGGSVSTLTIQRTQQEDSAVYLCASSLRRGLAVNTGELFFGEGSRLTVL.